These 21 T cell receptor beta chains came from one sample sequenced in a study of vaccination and CD4 T cells after COVID-19. Their target antigens are unknown. Cultured CD4+ T-cell DNA underwent Oncomine TCR Beta short-read sequencing. TCRdb passed the PCR reads through MiXCR, listing each CDR3 protein once. The data hold tens of thousands of distinct CDR3 sequences, with 50% to 65% observed a single time. The treatment is: roughly 11-day PBMC culture with coronavirus spike peptide pools or control peptides (ViraFEST assay). The material sequenced was CD4+ T cells from blood, cultured in vitro, taken before SARS-CoV-2 vaccination. Receptor source: a human donor who received a COVID-19 vaccine.

The chain has TRBV6-1 and TRBJ1-2, with D tentatively TRBD1 (5 bases). There are 13 residues in the CDR3. Per the germline V gene, CDR1 is MNHNS and CDR2 is SASEGT. V was pared by 8 bases and J by 3 bases, with 13 bases between. The DNA of the CDR3 is TGTGCCAGCCTATATTCCAGGGACTATGGCTACACCTTC. This encodes CASLYSRDYGYTF.

This clonotype was seen only a few times. This chain uses TRBV19 with TRBJ2-3, with 9 bases matching TRBD2. The CDR3 sequence is 17 residues long. V lost 0 bases to trimming and J lost 4 bases; unmatched junction nucleotides: 8. Germline lookup yields CDR1 LNHDA and CDR2 SQIVND (reference sequence). The CDR3 region has the DNA TGTGCCAGTAGTATAGAAGGGGCGGGGGGGCTCGCAGATACGCAGTATTTT. This codes for CASSIEGAGGLADTQYF.

This chain uses TRBV10-2 with TRBJ2-7; TRBD2 matches 8 bases. V was pared by 2 bases and J by 5 bases, with 14 bases of the junction left unmatched. Per the germline V gene, CDR1 is WSHSY and CDR2 is SAAADI. The CDR3 runs 17 residues. CDR3 amino acids: CASSEPPGGGGFHEQYF. CDR3 DNA sequence: TGCGCCAGCAGTGAGCCCCCCGGGGGGGGGGGGTTCCACGAGCAGTACTTC.

This sequence joins TRBV5-4 and TRBJ2-5; D is tentatively TRBD1 or TRBD2 (5 bases each). CDR1 and CDR2 (germline): SGHNT, YYREEE (reference sequence). V lost 5 bases and J 5 bases, leaving 16 bases between the germline ends. CDR3 length: 14 residues. The CDR3 sequence is CASSIPGPRETQYF. The CDR3, as DNA: TGTGCCAGCAGTATCCCGGGACCGCGGGAGACCCAGTACTTC.

In DNA form, the CDR3 reads TGTGCCAGCACTCACAGCGGGGGGCGGACAGATACGCAGTATTTT. This translates into CASTHSGGRTDTQYF. The J gene is TRBJ2-3, the V gene TRBV6-1, with 9 bases aligning to TRBD2. Germline V CDR1 and CDR2: MNHNS, SASEGT. The V and J ends lost 7 bases and 3 bases, in that order; junction bases with no gene match: 8. The CDR3 has 15 residues.

This CDR3 is CASSALRRASNTGELFF. The CDR3 bases are TGTGCCAGCTCCGCGCTCAGGAGGGCTTCGAACACCGGGGAGCTGTTTTTT. J is TRBJ2-2 and V is TRBV18, with D possibly being TRBD2 (6 bases). Germline assignment: CDR1 KGHSH and CDR2 LQKENI. Trimming took off 6 bases at V and 0 bases at J, with 17 bases between the two ends. This CDR3 region has 17 residues.

The chain carries TRBV20-1 and TRBJ1-6; D might be TRBD1 (6 bases). The CDR3 is made up of 14 amino acids. Per the germline V gene, CDR1 is DFQATT and CDR2 is SNEGSKA (reference sequence). V shed 5 bases and J shed 9 bases, with 17 bases lying between them. Written as DNA, the CDR3 is TGCAGTGCTCGGGGGGGCAGGGTCACTTCACCCCTCCACTTT. The encoded protein is CSARGGRVTSPLHF.

This clonotype was counted a few times. The chain combines TRBV6-1 with TRBJ2-2; the D call may be TRBD1 or TRBD2 (5 bases each). Per the germline V gene, CDR1 is MNHNS and CDR2 is SASEGT. V lost 6 bases, J lost 3 bases, and 17 bases lay in between. There are 16 residues in the CDR3. The CDR3, as DNA: TGTGCCAGCAGACCCCTTTGGGGGTCCCACACCGGGGAGCTGTTTTTT. As protein: CASRPLWGSHTGELFF.

This sequence joins TRBV20-1 and TRBJ2-1, with 7 bases matching TRBD2. Germline assignment: CDR1 DFQATT and CDR2 SNEGSKA (reference sequence). V lost 1 base to trimming and J lost 1 base; unmatched junction nucleotides: 4. CDR3 length equals 15 residues. CDR3 DNA: TGCAGTGCTAGAGCCTCGGGACTATCCTACAATGAGCAGTTCTTC. Translated, it gives CSARASGLSYNEQFF.

This clonotype was seen just once. The J gene is TRBJ2-7, the V gene TRBV6-2 or TRBV6-3, with D perhaps being TRBD1 or TRBD2 (5 bases each). The CDR3 covers 12 residues. The germline V gene has CDR1 MNHEY and CDR2 SVGEGT. V was shortened by 5 bases and J by 13 bases, with 18 bases between the two germline ends. The CDR3 DNA is TGTGCCAGCAGTGCCACGGGGACCGCCCAATACTTC. Translated, it gives CASSATGTAQYF.

V is TRBV12-1 and J is TRBJ2-4; no check of the table's D call, TRBD2, against the DNA was made. TRBV12-1 is designated a pseudogene. CDR3 length: 17 amino acids. CDR3 residues: CASSRRTERGGKNIQYF. CDR3 coding DNA: TGTGCCAGCAGCCGCCGCACGGAGCGGGGGGGAAAAAACATTCAGTACTTC.

In its sample, this clonotype was seen a few times. The chain recombines TRBV20-1 with TRBJ1-1; no clear D. In germline, CDR1 is DFQATT, CDR2 SNEGSKA (reference sequence). There are 14 residues in the CDR3. Trimming removed 5 bases from V and 4 bases from J, with 17 bases in between. CDR3 sequence reads: CSAGRAVLGTEAFF. The CDR3 coding sequence is TGCAGTGCTGGCCGGGCCGTCCTCGGCACTGAAGCTTTCTTT.

V gene TRBV25-1 combines with J gene TRBJ1-1; D not certain. Trimming shortened V by 3 bases and J by 1 base, and 12 bases separated the two germline ends. Germline V gene lookup returns CDR1 MGHDK and CDR2 SYGVNS. The CDR3 has 15 amino acids. The CDR3 DNA reads as TGTGCCAGCAGTGATTATGGCGCGGGGAACACTGAAGCTTTCTTT. Translated: CASSDYGAGNTEAFF. The whole variable domain, filled in from reference TRBV25-1 and TRBJ1-1, reads EADIYQTPRYLVIGTGKKITLECSQTMGHDKMYWYQQDPGMELHLIHYSYGVNSTEKGDLSSESTVSRIRTEHFPLTLESARPSHTSQYLCASSDYGAGNTEAFFGQGTRLTVV.

This chain joins TRBV6-1 and TRBJ1-1; D is unresolved. The ends were cut back, 1 base at V and 3 bases at J, with 6 bases in the middle. The CDR3 sequence is 13 residues long. Germline V gene data show CDR1 as MNHNS and CDR2 as SASEGT. The CDR3 DNA is TGTGCCAGCAGTGAAGTAGGATACACTGAAGCTTTCTTT. Translated: CASSEVGYTEAFF.

This clonotype showed up just a few times. The CDR3 loop is CASSPRQGTYNEQFF. CDR3 nucleotides: TGTGCCAGCAGCCCGCGACAGGGAACCTACAATGAGCAGTTCTTC. The chain links TRBV7-9 to TRBJ2-1; 7 positions match TRBD1. V was pared by 5 bases and J by 2 bases, with 6 bases of the junction left unmatched. The CDR3 spans 15 residues. Germline V CDR1 and CDR2: SEHNR, FQNEAQ (reference sequence).

The rearrangement uses TRBV2 and TRBJ2-7; 10 bases line up with TRBD1. Germline CDR1 SNHLY, CDR2 FYNNEI. The CDR3 sequence is 15 residues long. Trimming removed 11 bases from V and 2 bases from J; junction bases left unmatched: 12. Here the CDR3 DNA reads TGTGCCGGGAGGCAGGGACAGGGGCGAACCTACGAGCAGTACTTC. Translation: CAGRQGQGRTYEQYF.

This clonotype has more than one count but fewer than ten. The chain couples TRBV9 to TRBJ2-3; the match to TRBD2 covers 12 bases. V trimming: 4 bases; J trimming: 3 bases; junction bases outside the gene matches: 3. The CDR3 loop spans 15 amino acids. Germline values: CDR1 SGDLS, CDR2 YYNGEE. As DNA, the CDR3 is TGTGCCAGCAGCCCTAGCGGGGGGGCTACAGATACGCAGTATTTT. Its protein product is CASSPSGGATDTQYF.

This chain connects TRBV7-2 to TRBJ2-7; possibly TRBD2 for D (6 bases). Per the germline V gene, CDR1 is SGHTA and CDR2 is FQGNSA. V lost 6 bases to trimming and J lost 2 bases, with 17 bases between them. The CDR3 is 15 residues long. Here the CDR3 reads CASSRPSGGTYEQYF. As DNA, the CDR3 is TGTGCCAGCAGTCGACCCTCCGGGGGAACCTACGAGCAGTACTTC.

This clonotype was found a few times. V usage is TRBV30 and J usage is TRBJ2-7; TRBD2 agrees at 11 bases. CDR3 size: 14 residues. Germline V gene lookup returns CDR1 GTSNPN and CDR2 SVGIG (reference sequence). V lost 1 base to trimming and J lost 10 bases; unmatched junction nucleotides: 9. The CDR3 region is CAWSASGTSGDQYF. The CDR3 DNA sequence: TGTGCCTGGAGTGCCTCCGGGACTAGCGGAGATCAGTACTTC.

This clonotype occurred a few times. The chain links TRBV20-1 to TRBJ2-7; 7 bases line up with TRBD1. The CDR3 sequence is 15 residues long. Germline V lookup: CDR1 DFQATT, CDR2 SNEGSKA (reference sequence). V shed 5 bases, J shed 2 bases, and the junction held 12 bases outside the gene matches. CDR3 bases: TGCAGTGCTGCCTCCGGGACAGAAGACACCTACGAGCAGTACTTC. Amino acids: CSAASGTEDTYEQYF.

The J gene is TRBJ2-3, the V gene TRBV5-6; 8 bases fit TRBD1. The CDR3 extends over 14 amino acids. V gave up 3 bases and J gave up 2 bases; unmatched junction bases: 2. Germline CDR1 reads SGHDT; CDR2 reads YYEEEE. The CDR3: CASSSTGVTDTQYF. The CDR3 DNA follows: TGTGCCAGCAGCTCGACAGGGGTCACAGATACGCAGTATTTT.